Sequencing of this TCR beta chain was carried out in a study of blood T cell repertoires in COVID-19. Original processing methods: Counts of nucleated cells, estimated from reference gene primer amplification, were obtained. This table comes from immunoSEQ multiplex PCR, and its TCRdb copy is limited to in-frame clones, with some not included. That table furnishes V, J and clone size, whereas the DNA furnished D and trimming. The sample yields a few hundred thousand clones, roughly 85% seen once. Germline-derived CDR1 and CDR2 are SGHTS and YDEGEE. This CDR3 has 14 residues. V shed 3 bases, J shed 5 bases, and the junction held 6 bases outside the gene matches.

The source material was peripheral blood. The sequence was collected from a woman aged 18-29 years with acute or convalescent COVID-19. The chain recombines TRBV5-8 with TRBJ2-5; 8 bases line up with TRBD1. This chain's CDR3 is CASSSAGGAETQYF. The CDR3 nucleotides are TGTGCCAGCAGCTCGGCAGGGGGCGCGGAGACCCAGTACTTC. Complete variable domain (other parts from reference TRBV5-8 and TRBJ2-5): EAGVTQSPTHLIKTRGQQATLRCSPISGHTSVYWYQQALGLGLQFLLWYDEGEERNRGNFPPRFSGRQFPNYSSELNVNALELEDSALYLCASSSAGGAETQYFGPGTRLLVL.